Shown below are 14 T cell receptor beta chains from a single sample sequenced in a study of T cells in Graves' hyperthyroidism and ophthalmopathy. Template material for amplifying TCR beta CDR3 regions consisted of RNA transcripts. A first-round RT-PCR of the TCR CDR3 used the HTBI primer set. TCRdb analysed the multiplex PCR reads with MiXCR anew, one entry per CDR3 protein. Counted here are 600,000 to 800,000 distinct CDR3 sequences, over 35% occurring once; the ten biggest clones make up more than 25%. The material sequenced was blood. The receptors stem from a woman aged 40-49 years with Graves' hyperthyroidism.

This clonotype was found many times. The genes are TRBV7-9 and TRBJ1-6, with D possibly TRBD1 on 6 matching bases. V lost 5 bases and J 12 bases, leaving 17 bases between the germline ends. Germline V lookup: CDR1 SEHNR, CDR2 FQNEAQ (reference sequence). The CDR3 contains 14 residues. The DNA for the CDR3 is TGTGCCAGCAGCGTACAGGGTGGAAGGGGACCCCTCCACTTT. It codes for CASSVQGGRGPLHF.

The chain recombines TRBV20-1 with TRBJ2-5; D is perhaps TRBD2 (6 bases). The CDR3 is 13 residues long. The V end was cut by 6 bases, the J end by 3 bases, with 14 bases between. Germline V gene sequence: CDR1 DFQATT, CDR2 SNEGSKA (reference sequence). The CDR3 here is CSARTEGKETQYF. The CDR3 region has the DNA TGCAGTGCCCGAACGGAGGGGAAAGAGACCCAGTACTTC.

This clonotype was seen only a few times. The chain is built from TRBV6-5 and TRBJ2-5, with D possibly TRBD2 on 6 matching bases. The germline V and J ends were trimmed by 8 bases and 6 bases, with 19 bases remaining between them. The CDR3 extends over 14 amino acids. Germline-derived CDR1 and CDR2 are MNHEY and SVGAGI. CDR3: CASRRLGLRQTQYF. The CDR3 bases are TGTGCCAGCCGACGACTAGGCCTTCGACAGACCCAGTACTTC.

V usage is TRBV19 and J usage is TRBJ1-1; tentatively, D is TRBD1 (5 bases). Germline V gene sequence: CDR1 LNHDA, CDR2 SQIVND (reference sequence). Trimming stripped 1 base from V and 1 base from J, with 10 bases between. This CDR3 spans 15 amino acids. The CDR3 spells CASSIAGRANTEAFF. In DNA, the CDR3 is TGTGCCAGTAGTATAGCAGGGCGGGCGAACACTGAAGCTTTCTTT.

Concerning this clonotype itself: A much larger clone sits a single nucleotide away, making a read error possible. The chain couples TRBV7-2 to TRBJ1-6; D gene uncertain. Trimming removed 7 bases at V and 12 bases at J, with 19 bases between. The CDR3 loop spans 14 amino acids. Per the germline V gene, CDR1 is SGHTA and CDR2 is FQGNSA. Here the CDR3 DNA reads TGTGCCAGCACCCTACGGGGAGCGGGGTTACCCCTCCACTTT. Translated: CASTLRGAGLPLHF.

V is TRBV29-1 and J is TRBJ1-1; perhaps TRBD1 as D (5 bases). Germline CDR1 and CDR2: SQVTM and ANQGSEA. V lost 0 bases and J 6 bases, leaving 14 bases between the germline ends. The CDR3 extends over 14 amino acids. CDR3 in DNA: TGCAGCGTTGAAGATTGGGGCAAGAGCGCTGAAGCTTTCTTT. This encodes CSVEDWGKSAEAFF. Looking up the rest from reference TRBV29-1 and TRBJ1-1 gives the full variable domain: SAVISQKPSRDICQRGTSLTIQCQVDSQVTMMFWYRQQPGQSLTLIATANQGSEATYESGFVIDKFPISRPNLTFSTLTVSNMSPEDSSIYLCSVEDWGKSAEAFFGQGTRLTVV.

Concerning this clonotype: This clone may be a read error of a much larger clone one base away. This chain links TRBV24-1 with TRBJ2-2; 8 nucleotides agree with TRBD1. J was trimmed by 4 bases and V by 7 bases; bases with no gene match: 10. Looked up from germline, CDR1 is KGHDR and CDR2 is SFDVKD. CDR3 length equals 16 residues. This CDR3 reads CATRGQEDPSTGELFF. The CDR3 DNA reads TGTGCCACCAGGGGACAGGAAGATCCGAGCACCGGGGAGCTGTTTTTT.

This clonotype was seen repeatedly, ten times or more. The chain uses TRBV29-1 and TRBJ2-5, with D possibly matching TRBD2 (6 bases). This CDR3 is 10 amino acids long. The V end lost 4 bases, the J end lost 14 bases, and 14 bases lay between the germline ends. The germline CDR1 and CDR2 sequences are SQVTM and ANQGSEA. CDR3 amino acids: CSVVRDWLYF. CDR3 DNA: TGCAGCGTTGTACGGGACTGGCTATACTTC. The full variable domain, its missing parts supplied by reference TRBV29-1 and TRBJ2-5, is SAVISQKPSRDICQRGTSLTIQCQVDSQVTMMFWYRQQPGQSLTLIATANQGSEATYESGFVIDKFPISRPNLTFSTLTVSNMSPEDSSIYLCSVVRDWLYFGPGTRLLVL.

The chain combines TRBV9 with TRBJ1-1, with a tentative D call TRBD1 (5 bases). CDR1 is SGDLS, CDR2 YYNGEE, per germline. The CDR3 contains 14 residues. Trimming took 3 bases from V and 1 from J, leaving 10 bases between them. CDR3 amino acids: CASSATQENTEAFF. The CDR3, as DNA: TGTGCCAGCAGCGCCACACAGGAGAACACTGAAGCTTTCTTT.

CDR3 residues: CASKSPGAGEAFF. In DNA form, the CDR3 reads TGTGCCTCGAAAAGCCCCGGAGCCGGTGAAGCTTTCTTT. The chain combines TRBV19 with TRBJ1-1; D is ambiguous. Germline V gene sequence: CDR1 LNHDA, CDR2 SQIVND (reference sequence). The CDR3 runs 13 residues. Between the trimmed V and J ends, which lost 11 bases and 7 bases, there was a span of 20 bases.

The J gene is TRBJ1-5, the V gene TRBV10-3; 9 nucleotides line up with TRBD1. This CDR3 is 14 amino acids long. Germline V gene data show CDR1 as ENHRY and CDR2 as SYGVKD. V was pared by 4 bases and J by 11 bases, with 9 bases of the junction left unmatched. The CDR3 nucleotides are TGTGCCATCAGTGGAACGACAGGGGGAGAGACCCAGCATTTT. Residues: CAISGTTGGETQHF.

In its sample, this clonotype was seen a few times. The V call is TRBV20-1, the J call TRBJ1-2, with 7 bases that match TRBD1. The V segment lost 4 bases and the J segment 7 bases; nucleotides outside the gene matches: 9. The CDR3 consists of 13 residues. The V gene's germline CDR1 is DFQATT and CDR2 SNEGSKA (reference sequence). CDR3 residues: CSANARGVSGYTF. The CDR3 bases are TGCAGTGCTAACGCCAGGGGGGTTAGTGGCTACACCTTC.

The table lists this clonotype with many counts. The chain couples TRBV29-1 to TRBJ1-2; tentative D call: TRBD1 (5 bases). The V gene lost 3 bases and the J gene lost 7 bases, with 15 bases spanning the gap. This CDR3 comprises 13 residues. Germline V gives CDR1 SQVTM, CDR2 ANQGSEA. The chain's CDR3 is CSVDDGGMGGYTF. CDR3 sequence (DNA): TGCAGCGTTGACGACGGGGGAATGGGTGGCTACACCTTC.

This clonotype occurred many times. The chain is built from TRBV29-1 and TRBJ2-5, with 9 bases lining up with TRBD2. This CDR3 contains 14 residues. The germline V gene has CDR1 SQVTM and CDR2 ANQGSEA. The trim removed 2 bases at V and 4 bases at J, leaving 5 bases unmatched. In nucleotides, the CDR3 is TGCAGCGTTGAAATGACAGCGGGGGGAGAGACCCAGTACTTC. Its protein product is CSVEMTAGGETQYF. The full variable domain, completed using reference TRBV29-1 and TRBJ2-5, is SAVISQKPSRDICQRGTSLTIQCQVDSQVTMMFWYRQQPGQSLTLIATANQGSEATYESGFVIDKFPISRPNLTFSTLTVSNMSPEDSSIYLCSVEMTAGGETQYFGPGTRLLVL.